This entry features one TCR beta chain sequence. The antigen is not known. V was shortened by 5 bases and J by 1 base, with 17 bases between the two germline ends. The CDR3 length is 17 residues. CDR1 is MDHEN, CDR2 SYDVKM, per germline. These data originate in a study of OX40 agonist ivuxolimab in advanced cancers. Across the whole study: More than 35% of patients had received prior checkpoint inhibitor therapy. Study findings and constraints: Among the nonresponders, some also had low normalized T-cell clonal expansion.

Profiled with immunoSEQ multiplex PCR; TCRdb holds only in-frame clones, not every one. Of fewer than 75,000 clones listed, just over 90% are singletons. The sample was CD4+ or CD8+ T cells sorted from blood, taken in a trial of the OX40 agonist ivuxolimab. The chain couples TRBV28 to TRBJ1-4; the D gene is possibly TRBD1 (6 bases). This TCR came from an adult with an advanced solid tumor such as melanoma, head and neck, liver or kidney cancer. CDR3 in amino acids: CASSPQGVGGTNEKLFF. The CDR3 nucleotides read TGTGCCAGCAGTCCACAGGGCGTGGGAGGAACTAATGAAAAACTGTTTTTT.